The 30 T cell receptor beta chains below come from one sample, sequenced in a study of blood T cell repertoires in COVID-19. Some clones are missing from TCRdb's copy, which holds only in-frame ones; the method was immunoSEQ multiplex PCR. The data hold 360,000 or so clones, with around 87% observed a single time. The sample taken for sequencing was peripheral blood. Every receptor here comes from a young man with active or convalescent COVID-19.

The V and J genes are TRBV28 and TRBJ2-7; 10 nucleotides match TRBD2. V lost 6 bases and J lost 2; bases outside the gene matches: 7. Germline lookup yields CDR1 MDHEN and CDR2 SYDVKM. CDR3 size: 15 residues. CDR3 nucleotide sequence: TGTGCCAGCAGCTATACTAGCGGGATCGCCTACGAGCAGTACTTC. Translating gives CASSYTSGIAYEQYF.

This chain uses TRBV9 with TRBJ2-5, with a tentative D call TRBD1 (6 bases). CDR3 length equals 13 residues. V was shortened by 2 bases and J by 4 bases, with 9 bases between the two germline ends. CDR1 is SGDLS and CDR2 is YYNGEE in the germline V gene. The CDR3 bases are TGTGCCAGCAGCGTTACAGGGATAGAGACCCAGTACTTC. This gives the protein CASSVTGIETQYF.

The CDR3 reads CASSSTGDSAEAFF. CDR3 DNA: TGTGCCAGCAGTTCGACAGGGGATAGCGCTGAAGCTTTCTTT. The chain links TRBV27 to TRBJ1-1; the match to TRBD1 covers 8 bases. Germline assignment: CDR1 MNHEY and CDR2 SMNVEV (reference sequence). J lost 6 bases, V lost 4 bases, and 7 bases had no gene match. The CDR3 runs to 14 residues.

The chain uses TRBV7-2 and TRBJ2-1; 11 bases are shared with TRBD1. Germline V gives CDR1 SGHTA, CDR2 FQGNSA. Germline trimming cut 2 bases from V and 9 bases from J; bases unmatched to any gene: 12. The CDR3 has 17 residues. In DNA, the CDR3 is TGTGCCAGCAGCTTACACCCAGCGGGACAGGGGGTGGGTGAGCAGTTCTTC. Encoded protein: CASSLHPAGQGVGEQFF.

The chain couples TRBV19 to TRBJ2-3, with TRBD2 matching over 7 bases. CDR1 LNHDA and CDR2 SQIVND come from the germline V gene (reference sequence). This CDR3 spans 15 amino acids. Unmatched junction bases numbered 7, after V lost 2 bases and J lost 5 bases. This CDR3 is CASSIPLATGDTQYF. The DNA of the CDR3 is TGTGCCAGTAGTATACCACTAGCGACCGGAGATACGCAGTATTTT.

The rearrangement uses TRBV5-8 and TRBJ2-7; a weak D match, TRBD1 (6 bases). V dropped 4 bases and J dropped 1 base, with 9 bases sitting between them. CDR1 is SGHTS and CDR2 is YDEGEE in the germline V gene. There are 13 residues in the CDR3. CDR3 nucleotides: TGTGCCAGCAGCCACACAGGGTCCTACGAGCAGTACTTC. It specifies CASSHTGSYEQYF.

CDR3 bases: TGTGCCGGGGGACAGGGTGAGTCCTACGAGCAGTACTTC. Encoded protein: CAGGQGESYEQYF. The chain joins TRBV2 to TRBJ2-7; 9 nucleotides agree with TRBD1. CDR1 SNHLY and CDR2 FYNNEI come from the germline V gene. The V segment lost 11 bases and the J segment 1 base; nucleotides outside the gene matches: 6. CDR3 length: 13 residues.

This clone was observed a single time. The chain recombines TRBV20-1 with TRBJ2-5; TRBD1 might be the D (6 bases). Trimming pared 3 bases from V and 2 bases from J, leaving 16 bases between. This CDR3 spans 15 amino acids. Germline CDR1 and CDR2: DFQATT and SNEGSKA (reference sequence). In nucleotides, the CDR3 is TGCAGTGCTAGTCGGGACACCTTAATTCAAGAGACCCAGTACTTC. This codes for CSASRDTLIQETQYF.

This chain joins TRBV27 and TRBJ1-2; 7 nucleotides line up with TRBD1. The J segment lost 3 bases and the V segment lost 4 bases, leaving 5 bases of the junction unmatched. CDR3 length equals 14 residues. From germline, CDR1 is MNHEY and CDR2 SMNVEV (reference sequence). Here the CDR3 reads CASSSTGTDYGYTF. CDR3 sequence (DNA): TGTGCCAGCAGTTCGACGGGGACAGACTATGGCTACACCTTC.

The chain is built from TRBV28 and TRBJ2-7; TRBD1 matches at 11 bases. Germline CDR1 is MDHEN and CDR2 is SYDVKM. The J segment lost 3 bases and the V segment lost 4 bases, leaving 5 bases of the junction unmatched. This CDR3 has 15 residues. The CDR3 DNA is TGTGCCAGCAGTTGGGGACAGGGGGACCTCTACGAGCAGTACTTC. Translated: CASSWGQGDLYEQYF.

This rearrangement joins TRBV7-9 to TRBJ2-6; D gene uncertain. The CDR3 consists of 13 residues. Trimming shortened V by 6 bases and J by 2 bases, and 5 bases separated the two germline ends. CDR1 and CDR2 from the germline V gene are SEHNR and FQNEAQ (reference sequence). CDR3 DNA sequence: TGTGCCAGCAGTCGGGCTGGGGCCAACGTCCTGACTTTC. It yields the protein CASSRAGANVLTF.

The gene calls are TRBV6-2 or TRBV6-3 and TRBJ1-2, with D perhaps TRBD1 (5 bases). Germline CDR1 MNHEY, CDR2 SVGEGT. The CDR3 runs 13 residues. Trimming took 6 bases from V and 1 from J, leaving 9 bases between them. CDR3 sequence reads: CASSLDINYGYTF. For the CDR3, the DNA is TGTGCCAGCAGCCTGGACATTAACTATGGCTACACCTTC.

The V call is TRBV6-5, the J call TRBJ1-5; the match to TRBD1 covers 7 bases. The germline CDR1 and CDR2 sequences are MNHEY and SVGAGI. The CDR3 consists of 14 residues. Germline trimming cut 6 bases from V and 3 bases from J; bases unmatched to any gene: 5. The CDR3: CASSQDRINQPQHF. DNA for the CDR3: TGTGCCAGCAGCCAGGACAGGATCAATCAGCCCCAGCATTTT.

The rearrangement links TRBV29-1 to TRBJ2-5; TRBD1 matches at 8 bases. CDR1 and CDR2 (germline): SQVTM, ANQGSEA. The CDR3 runs 15 residues. Germline trimming cut 0 bases from V and 3 bases from J; bases unmatched to any gene: 6. CDR3 loop: CSVEDIRTGKETQYF. For the CDR3, the DNA is TGCAGCGTTGAAGATATTAGGACAGGGAAAGAGACCCAGTACTTC.

This CDR3 is CASCWTDNQPQHF. The CDR3 region has the DNA TGTGCCAGTTGTTGGACAGACAATCAGCCCCAGCATTTT. V usage is TRBV19 and J usage is TRBJ1-5; D might be TRBD1 (6 bases). Germline V gene lookup returns CDR1 LNHDA and CDR2 SQIVND (reference sequence). The CDR3 consists of 13 residues. The germline V and J ends were trimmed by 8 bases and 3 bases, with 11 bases remaining between them.

About this clone itself: At one of its ends the junction is not consistent with the germline gene, which may arise from a read error. The chain carries TRBV14 and TRBJ2-6, with a possible D match to TRBD1 (6 bases). The CDR3 has 15 amino acids. Looked up from germline, CDR1 is SGHDN and CDR2 is FVKESK. CDR3 residues: CASSTLGVGANVLTF. The CDR3 coding sequence is TGTGCCAGCAGCACCCTAGGGGTGGGGGCCAACGTGCTGACTTTC.

This sequence joins TRBV7-9 and TRBJ1-1; 9 nucleotides agree with TRBD1. CDR3 length: 15 residues. Germline CDR1 and CDR2: SEHNR and FQNEAQ (reference sequence). Trimming took 10 bases from V and 1 from J; bases not matched to a gene: 10. CDR3 residues: CATKGTGLQNTEAFF. The DNA for the CDR3 is TGTGCCACCAAAGGGACAGGGCTTCAGAACACTGAAGCTTTCTTT.

This clone was recorded once. This chain links TRBV6-6 with TRBJ1-2; the D gene is possibly TRBD1 (5 bases). Germline CDR1 and CDR2: MNHNY and SVGAGI (reference sequence). Trimming took 7 bases from V and 0 from J, leaving 15 bases between them. The CDR3 extends over 15 amino acids. Here the CDR3 reads CASTLVREANYGYTF. The DNA of the CDR3 is TGTGCCAGCACCTTGGTCAGGGAAGCTAACTATGGCTACACCTTC.

V gene TRBV29-1 combines with J gene TRBJ2-5, with 9 bases fitting TRBD2. V shed 2 bases, J shed 0 bases, and the junction held 10 bases outside the gene matches. Looked up from germline, CDR1 is SQVTM and CDR2 is ANQGSEA. CDR3 length: 17 amino acids. The chain's CDR3 is CSVELTGTSLYQETQYF. The CDR3 DNA reads TGCAGCGTTGAACTCACGGGGACTAGCCTGTACCAAGAGACCCAGTACTTC.

Remarks on this clone: Other DNA sequences in this specimen translate into the identical CDR3. The chain links TRBV4-1 to TRBJ2-3, with 9 bases identical to TRBD2. V lost 0 bases, J lost 5 bases, and 6 bases stayed unmatched. Germline V lookup: CDR1 MGHRA, CDR2 YSYEKL. CDR3 length: 16 residues. The CDR3 sequence: CASSQEAGGPGDTQYF. CDR3 DNA: TGCGCCAGCAGCCAAGAGGCGGGAGGGCCGGGAGATACGCAGTATTTT.

This clone was detected only a few times. This sequence joins TRBV5-1 and TRBJ1-3, with D perhaps matching TRBD1 (6 bases). The germline gives CDR1 SGHRS, CDR2 YFSETQ. Trimming took off 4 bases at V and 3 bases at J, with 17 bases between the two ends. This CDR3 is 16 amino acids long. For the CDR3, the DNA is TGCGCCAGCAGCCTCGATAGGACAGAATTTGGAAACACCATATATTTT. Amino acid sequence: CASSLDRTEFGNTIYF.

V is TRBV28 and J is TRBJ1-2, with D maybe TRBD1 (5 bases). CDR1 MDHEN and CDR2 SYDVKM come from the germline V gene. CDR3 length equals 13 residues. Trimming removed 6 bases at V and 4 bases at J, with 12 bases between. The CDR3 region has the DNA TGTGCCAGCAGCCCCAGGGAACCCTATGGCTACACCTTC. This gives the protein CASSPREPYGYTF.

This chain joins TRBV11-3 and TRBJ2-1, with 15 bases fitting TRBD2. The CDR3 loop spans 15 amino acids. Trimming took 5 bases from V and 7 from J; bases not matched to a gene: 3. Germline V CDR1 and CDR2: SGHNT, YENEEA. Here the CDR3 DNA reads TGTGCCAGCAGCCGCGGACTAGCGGGGGGGAATGAGCAGTTCTTC. Protein product: CASSRGLAGGNEQFF.

This chain links TRBV2 with TRBJ2-3, with TRBD2 matching over 14 bases. Germline-derived CDR1 and CDR2 are SNHLY and FYNNEI. The V and J ends lost 6 bases and 6 bases, in that order; junction bases with no gene match: 5. This CDR3 contains 15 residues. The CDR3 is CASRGLAGGGDTQYF. DNA for the CDR3: TGTGCCAGCAGAGGACTAGCGGGAGGTGGGGATACGCAGTATTTT.

The genes are TRBV28 and TRBJ1-1; D ambiguous. The germline V and J ends were trimmed by 1 base and 4 bases, with 4 bases remaining between them. This CDR3 has 12 amino acids. The germline CDR1 and CDR2 sequences are MDHEN and SYDVKM. The CDR3 DNA reads as TGTGCCAGCAGTTTATCAGGCACTGAAGCTTTCTTT. As protein: CASSLSGTEAFF. The variable domain in full, completed from reference TRBV28 and TRBJ1-1, reads DVKVTQSSRYLVKRTGEKVFLECVQDMDHENMFWYRQDPGLGLRLIYFSYDVKMKEKGDIPEGYSVSREKKERFSLILESASTNQTSMYLCASSLSGTEAFFGQGTRLTVV.

CDR3 in DNA: TGTGCCAGCAGCTCCGGGGGGGTATCCAACAATGAGCAGTTCTTC. Its translation is CASSSGGVSNNEQFF. V and J are TRBV14 and TRBJ2-1; 8 positions match TRBD2. J was trimmed by 5 bases and V by 5 bases; bases with no gene match: 8. The length of the CDR3 is 15 residues. Germline V CDR1 and CDR2: SGHDN, FVKESK.

The chain joins TRBV28 to TRBJ1-2; D is unclear. The CDR3 is made up of 12 amino acids. Trimming left V 3 bases short and J 4 bases short, with 6 bases between. CDR1 MDHEN and CDR2 SYDVKM come from the germline V gene. CDR3 DNA: TGTGCCAGCAGTTTGGGCCCCTATGGCTACACCTTC. This codes for CASSLGPYGYTF.

This rearrangement joins TRBV27 to TRBJ1-2, with 11 bases that match TRBD1. CDR3 length equals 15 residues. The V gene's germline CDR1 is MNHEY and CDR2 SMNVEV (reference sequence). The V and J ends lost 0 bases and 7 bases, in that order; junction bases with no gene match: 4. The CDR3 loop is CASSLSGQGAGGYTF. The CDR3 DNA follows: TGTGCCAGCAGTTTATCCGGACAGGGGGCGGGTGGCTACACCTTC.

The chain couples TRBV5-1 to TRBJ2-3; 9 nucleotides line up with TRBD1. V lost 0 bases and J lost 2; bases outside the gene matches: 1. The CDR3 totals 15 residues. CDR1 is SGHRS and CDR2 is YFSETQ in the germline V gene. The CDR3 coding sequence is TGCGCCAGCAGCTTGGGGGACAGGGACACAGATACGCAGTATTTT. It translates to CASSLGDRDTDTQYF.

This rearrangement joins TRBV4-1 to TRBJ1-4; 8 bases map to TRBD1. This CDR3 contains 16 residues. Trimming took 2 bases from V and 8 from J; bases not matched to a gene: 10. Germline values: CDR1 MGHRA, CDR2 YSYEKL. CDR3 sequence reads: CASSQRQGQGDEKLFF. In DNA form, the CDR3 reads TGCGCCAGCAGCCAACGCCAAGGACAGGGTGACGAAAAACTGTTTTTT.